This T cell receptor beta chain was recorded in a study of blood T cell repertoires in COVID-19. On the study more broadly: Samples representing acute and convalescent COVID-19 were sourced from the United States, Italy and Spain. The analysed material was cDNA or gDNA that came from T cells, B-cell-depleted T cells, or PBMCs.

Under the authors' procedure: Estimation of nucleated cell counts relied on the amplification of reference gene primers. Only in-frame clones appear in the TCRdb table, and some are missing; sequencing was by immunoSEQ multiplex PCR. V and J calls and clone size are given by that table; D and trimming were obtained from the DNA. The repertoire includes around 130,000 clones, roughly 77% of them detected once, and approximately 16% sits in the top ten. V lost 0 bases, J lost 6 bases, and 7 bases lay in between. The length of the CDR3 is 14 residues. The germline CDR1 and CDR2 sequences are SGDLS and YYNGEE.

This TCR was recovered from a man between 60 and 75 years old with active or convalescent COVID-19. The sequenced material came from peripheral blood. The V call is TRBV9, the J call TRBJ1-6; D uncertain. The CDR3 DNA reads TGTGCCAGCAGCGTAGGTCTCCGTAATTCACCCCTCCACTTT. This encodes CASSVGLRNSPLHF. Complete variable domain (other parts from reference TRBV9 and TRBJ1-6): DSGVTQTPKHLITATGQRVTLRCSPRSGDLSVYWYQQSLDQGLQFLIQYYNGEERAKGNILERFSAQQFPDLHSELNLSSLELGDSALYFCASSVGLRNSPLHFGNGTRLTVT.